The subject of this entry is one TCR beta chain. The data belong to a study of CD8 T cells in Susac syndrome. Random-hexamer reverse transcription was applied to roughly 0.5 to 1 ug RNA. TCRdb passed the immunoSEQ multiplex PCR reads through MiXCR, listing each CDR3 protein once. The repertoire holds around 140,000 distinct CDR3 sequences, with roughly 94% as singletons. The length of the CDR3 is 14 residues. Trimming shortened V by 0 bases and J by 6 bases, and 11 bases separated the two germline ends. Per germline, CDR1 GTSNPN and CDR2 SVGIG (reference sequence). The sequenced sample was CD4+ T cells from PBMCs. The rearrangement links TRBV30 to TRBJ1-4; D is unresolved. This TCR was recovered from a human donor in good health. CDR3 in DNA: TGTGCCTGGAGTGTAGGAGGGAAGCATGAAAAACTGTTTTTT. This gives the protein CAWSVGGKHEKLFF.